This section outlines one TCR beta chain sequence together with its context. Its antigen specificity is not known. The input lacks base qualities; no much larger clone sits a single base away. The germline V gene sets CDR1 to SGDLS and CDR2 to YYNGEE. V lost 0 bases and J lost 1 base; the stretch between them is 10 bases long. The CDR3 numbers 15 residues from cysteine through phenylalanine. Of all the DNA, just the CDR3 is kept, 45 bases in frame from base 1. The cohort was made up of 666 healthy bone marrow donors. All cohort members were sampled while nominally healthy, although unrecorded immune exposures were likely present. The donor was CMV seronegative and belonged to the group of approximately 320 seronegative cohort members. A peripheral blood sample was provided by each donor, and peripheral blood mononuclear cells were used for TCR beta sequencing. Genomic DNA was extracted from the blood cell samples with the Qiagen DNeasy Blood Extraction Kit.

The data derive from a study of cytomegalovirus exposure and HLA in healthy donors (dated by TCRdb to the late 2010s). For the study in its entirety: In an earlier analysis of roughly 500 of the donors, around 300 Gb of sequence data and approximately 100 million unique TCR beta sequences from 150 million to 200 million T cells were reported. An early release that covered roughly 600 HLA-typed donors contained 300 to 350 gigabases of sequencing data and 75 million to 100 million unique TCR sequences. Of the 398 genotyped donors, about 80% fell in the genetic ancestry cluster associated with self-reported Caucasian donors. The study aimed to test whether cataloging public T cell receptors could reveal signatures of past pathogen exposure. The study used immunosequencing to profile the T cell repertoires of several hundred subjects and linked those repertoires to cytomegalovirus serostatus. In addition to the first cohort of roughly 670 subjects, a separate validation cohort of approximately 120 different subjects was used. High-throughput TCR immunosequencing, statistical association of individual TCRs with disease status, and machine learning were combined to predict cytomegalovirus infection status. In a later analysis, previously published TCR beta repertoires from 666 donors were re-analyzed and high-resolution HLA genotyping was added so that TCR occurrence patterns could be studied. The later analysis used no new phenotypic data to find candidate immune exposures, relying instead on TCR beta sequences and their occurrence across donors. To decide whether each TCR beta V gene segment behaved as functional or pseudogenic, an earlier analysis of some 600 of the donors relied on high-throughput TCR beta sequencing. Donor age, sex, ethnicity and CMV serostatus were compiled together with the repertoire data. Genome-wide SNP genotypes for about 65% of the 666 donors were used in a later genetic analysis, which treated that subset as a discovery cohort. All discovery cohort repertoires had been generated on a single sequencing platform. HLA typing included class I and class II loci at four-digit resolution. Typing coverage varied by locus: 629-630 donors for A, B, C, DRB1 and DQB1; more than 500 for DQA1; more than 600 for DPA1; approximately 470 for DPB1. A few DR-DQ haplotypes were treated as single units for association and clustering because of strong linkage in the cohort. Among some 410 genotyped donors of the cohort, an average of about 220,000 unique TCR beta nucleotide sequences was sequenced per donor, of which about 18% were non-productive. Study-level results and caveats: The authors suggested that the approach could potentially be generalized to other disease states and immunological phenotypes. Presence/absence analyses assumed roughly uniform sequencing depth across donors, an assumption that may not hold. V-gene and J-gene trimming of TCR beta chains was associated with a missense DCLRE1C variant in a later genetic analysis, and the association was replicated in an independent cohort. The only immune exposure information available for the cohort was CMV serostatus. The classifier was reported to diagnose cytomegalovirus status with high specificity and sensitivity in both the original and validation cohorts. In a later analysis, 16,951 TCR beta sequences were associated with specific HLA alleles at a false discovery rate of 0.05. Because the 87-base-pair reads could not distinguish some IMGT-functional V segments, including TRBV6-2 and TRBV6-3, those segments were excluded. The earlier analysis of 587 of the donors excluded around 17 rarely observed V segments, including chromosome 9 orphons, because counts were too low. Compared with equally common non-associated chains, HLA-associated TCR beta chains in a later analysis were more clonally expanded and had lower generation probabilities. Most TCR sequences were seen in very few donors, while some public TCRs were found in many individuals. Only TCR beta chains were sequenced in this cohort, and the absence of alpha or paired-chain data limited detectable features. In a later analysis, the rate of TCR association differed among HLA loci, with DRB1 alleles having the most associated TCRs and HLA-C alleles having the fewest. A cluster of highly shared sequence variants was judged likely to be a technical artifact of the sequencing pipeline. Broadly in line with IMGT annotations, most TCR beta V segments showed up in productive rearrangements about 90% or about 30% of the time in an earlier analysis of approximately 600 of the donors. A later analysis reported that several top co-occurrence clusters appeared linked to parvovirus B19, influenza, CMV and Epstein-Barr virus. HLA typing was unavailable for some donors at each locus, so association tests used only the typed subset. A further reported finding was that TCR beta sequences accurately predicted the HLA-A and HLA-B alleles for most subjects in the first cohort. A total of roughly 160 TCR beta chains were listed by the study as associated with cytomegalovirus. Correlated functional status among segregating V segments might reflect linkage disequilibrium, but an unknown experimental factor could not be ruled out. Assigning TCR associations to individual alleles was difficult when HLA alleles, especially DR and DQ, strongly co-occurred. In vitro tests confirmed that a few of the cytomegalovirus-associated TCR beta chains recognize cytomegalovirus antigens. According to a later analysis, most CMV-associated TCR beta chains appeared to be HLA-restricted, and the HLA associations seemed to be driven largely by CMV exposure. A later genetic analysis reported fewer N-insertions in productive TCRs among donors in an Asian-associated ancestry cluster than the roughly 700-donor mean.

The library was generated by the immunoSEQ multiplex PCR assay. A mixture of 60 forward primers for TCR Vbeta segments and 13 reverse primers for TCR Jbeta segments was used in the multiplex PCR. The CDR3 region of rearranged TCR beta genes was amplified from genomic DNA with a multiplex PCR assay. On the Illumina HiSeq System, the amplified TCR beta libraries were sequenced as 87-base-pair reads. The study's own analysis went as follows. In a later analysis, about 80 million unique TCR beta chains were counted across the roughly 610 repertoires, and roughly 11 million of these chains were shared by at least two donors. A nearest-neighbor algorithm error-corrected the raw reads and collapsed the reads into unique sequences, merging closely related sequences to remove PCR and sequencing errors. CDR3 sequences were aligned to IMGT reference sequences to assign V, D and J gene segments. For a sequence to be retained, at least a six-nucleotide match to both a V gene segment and a J gene segment was required. A rearrangement counted as productive if the CDR3 had no stop codons and remained in frame with V and J, and every other rearrangement counted as non-productive. Following IMGT convention, CDR3 was defined as the stretch from the second conserved V-encoded cysteine up to the conserved J-encoded phenylalanine. The earlier analysis of about 620 of the donors excluded sequences that lacked an unambiguous match to a single V gene segment. In an earlier analysis of several hundred of the donors, V segments were called functional above 56.7% productive rearrangements and were called segregating when the between-donor standard deviation exceeded 5%. A statistical classification framework was built for diagnosing cytomegalovirus status from the catalog of TCR beta chain sequences. In a later analysis, TCR nucleotide sequences were compared against IMGT/GENE-DB human TR gene sequences so that V and J genes could be assigned. Using the TCRdist pipeline, a later analysis assigned CDR3 sequences along with most-parsimonious VDJ recombination scenarios. In a later analysis, each TCR beta chain was defined by its CDR3 amino acid sequence together with its V-gene family, and reads lacking a unique V-gene family were excluded. As a way to deal with suspected cross-contamination and a sequencing artifact, a later analysis dropped nearly 600 nucleotide sequences that were highly shared and had low generation probability. For each public chain, a later analysis derived a clonal expansion index from normalized ranks of inferred template counts within each repertoire. A later analysis computed generation probabilities with a VDJ recombination model fitted to out-of-frame rearrangements, and checked the results against IGoR. A later analysis scored TCR-TCR, TCR-HLA and TCR-CMV co-occurrence with hypergeometric tests, applying a repertoire-size bias correction to TCR pairs. False discovery rates were estimated in a later analysis by permuting HLA or CMV assignments 20 times. In a later analysis, co-occurring TCRs were grouped with DBSCAN, and TCRdist sequence similarity was added when clustering was performed within HLA-allele-positive subsets. Repertoires with fewer than 30,000 or more than 120,000 public chains were left out of co-occurrence clustering, as were about five repertoires with anomalous nucleotide sharing. TCRdb retrieved this table from immuneACCESS and kept in-frame rearrangements only. Not all clones are present; in checked studies, unresolved V genes account for under half, and no reason is known for the remainder. V and J calls and clone size are those listed in that table; D and trimming were worked out from the DNA. A total of approximately 79,000 clones appear in this sample, about four fifths of them only once. The top ten hold around 1.5% of the sample.

The origin of this receptor is a middle-aged man in good health and CMV-seronegative. The rearrangement combines TRBV9 with TRBJ2-5, and perhaps TRBD2 as D gene, on 6 matching bases. Sequenced: PBMCs. The bases read TGTGCCAGCAGCGTAGCGGCGGGGCCCCAAGAGACCCAGTACTTC. This gives the protein CASSVAAGPQETQYF.